The rows below give T cell receptor beta chains drawn from one sample of a study of T cells after yellow fever vaccination. TCRdb reanalysed the 5' RACE reads using MiXCR and keeps one entry per CDR3 protein. The sample has about 630,000 distinct CDR3 sequences, roughly an eighth seen once. The sample in question was PBMCs, obtained on the day of the yellow fever booster vaccination. The receptors come from a man under 40 who received the YFV17D yellow fever vaccine. The CDR3 runs from the conserved cysteine through the conserved F or W. The D gene is left open where the match is weak. Clone sizes are given selectively: once, few, many, or a class where the clone is expanded.

d_call clone_size j_call v_call cdr3_aa cdr3_nt
TRBD2 few TRBJ2-3 TRBV18 CASASGRTDTQYF TGTGCCAGCGCTAGCGGGAGGACAGATACGCAGTATTTT
TRBD1 many TRBJ2-6 TRBV12-3/TRBV12-4 CASSLSAGGRANVLTF TGTGCCAGCAGCCTATCGGCAGGGGGCAGGGCCAACGTCCTGACTTTC
TRBD2 . TRBJ2-1 TRBV11-2 CASSPGTSGPKYNEQFF TGTGCCAGCAGCCCGGGGACTAGCGGGCCCAAATACAATGAGCAGTTCTTC
. few TRBJ1-4 TRBV5-1 CASSATGTNEKLFF TGCGCCAGCAGTGCTACCGGGACAAACGAAAAACTGTTTTTT
TRBD1 many TRBJ2-5 TRBV7-9 CASSLGTGVQETQYF TGTGCCAGCAGCTTAGGCACAGGGGTCCAAGAGACCCAGTACTTC
TRBD2 . TRBJ2-1 TRBV6-1 CASSGTSGSGEQFF TGTGCCAGCAGTGGGACTAGCGGGAGTGGTGAGCAGTTCTTC
. . TRBJ2-2 TRBV10-3 CAISDWAVTGELFF TGTGCCATCAGTGATTGGGCGGTCACCGGGGAGCTGTTTTTT
. . TRBJ1-1 TRBV28 CASGEETQRTEAFF TGTGCCAGCGGGGAGGAAACTCAACGCACTGAAGCTTTCTTT
. . TRBJ2-3 TRBV4-3 CASSQGTKSTDTQYF TGCGCCAGCAGCCAAGGGACAAAGAGCACAGATACGCAGTATTTT
. few TRBJ2-2 TRBV12-3/TRBV12-4 CASSLMGLGELFF TGTGCCAGCAGTTTAATGGGTCTAGGGGAGCTGTTTTTT
. . TRBJ1-1 TRBV20-1 CSAREQGNTEAFF TGCAGTGCTAGAGAGCAGGGGAACACTGAAGCTTTCTTT
. . TRBJ2-3 TRBV20-1 CSAPTSGTEGDTQYF TGCAGTGCTCCGACTTCGGGGACGGAGGGGGATACGCAGTATTTT
. . TRBJ2-2 TRBV5-8 CASSLAGRTTRGGELFF TGTGCCAGCAGCTTGGCCGGACGGACCACTCGGGGCGGGGAGCTGTTTTTT
. . TRBJ2-3 TRBV20-1 CSAIAKSRGSDTQYF TGCAGTGCTATCGCCAAGAGCAGGGGTTCAGATACGCAGTATTTT
. . TRBJ2-5 TRBV20-1 CSARPLGVQKETQYF TGCAGTGCTAGACCACTAGGTGTCCAGAAGGAGACCCAGTACTTC
. . TRBJ2-7 TRBV29-1 CSVEVDSSLGFEQYF TGCAGCGTTGAAGTGGACAGTTCTCTGGGTTTCGAGCAGTACTTC
TRBD1 . TRBJ2-7 TRBV5-1 CASSSGQGRNEQYF TGCGCCAGCAGCTCGGGACAGGGGAGAAACGAGCAGTACTTC
TRBD2 once TRBJ2-7 TRBV7-2 CASSLGSGTRYEQYF TGTGCCAGCAGCTTAGGTAGCGGGACCCGCTACGAGCAGTACTTC
TRBD1 few TRBJ2-7 TRBV6-2/TRBV6-3 CASSYGGQPYEQYF TGTGCCAGCAGTTACGGGGGACAGCCCTACGAGCAGTACTTC
. . TRBJ2-3 TRBV2 CATASGLPTDTQYF TGTGCCACAGCCTCCGGGCTACCAACAGATACGCAGTATTTT
TRBD1 . TRBJ1-1 TRBV29-1 CSAQTGQVWAEAFF TGCAGCGCACAAACGGGACAGGTGTGGGCTGAAGCTTTCTTT
TRBD2 few TRBJ2-1 TRBV27 CASTLGPGLAANEQFF TGTGCCAGCACGCTTGGACCGGGACTAGCGGCCAATGAGCAGTTCTTC
. few TRBJ2-3 TRBV24-1 CATGGGSDTQYF TGTGCCACTGGAGGGGGCTCGGATACGCAGTATTTT
TRBD1 . TRBJ2-7 TRBV6-2/TRBV6-3 CASSSHRGDEQYF TGTGCCAGCAGTTCACACAGGGGGGACGAGCAGTACTTC
. few TRBJ1-2 TRBV3-1 CASSQSRQYGYTF TGTGCCAGCAGCCAAAGCCGGCAGTATGGCTACACCTTC
. . TRBJ1-1 TRBV12-3/TRBV12-4 CASSLSGGMGTEAFF TGTGCCAGCAGTTTAAGTGGAGGGATGGGGACTGAAGCTTTCTTT
TRBD2 . TRBJ2-7 TRBV5-1 CASSPYAGGPFEQYF TGCGCCAGCAGCCCTTACGCGGGAGGGCCTTTCGAGCAGTACTTC
TRBD2 . TRBJ2-1 TRBV7-2 CASSSSGGEYYEQFF TGTGCCAGCAGCTCTAGCGGAGGGGAGTATTATGAGCAGTTCTTC
. few TRBJ1-2 TRBV7-2 CASSLGPGSNYGYTF TGTGCCAGCAGCTTAGGGCCAGGATCGAACTATGGCTACACCTTC
. few TRBJ2-7 TRBV14 CASSQVRSGRNSEQYF TGTGCCAGCAGCCAAGTTCGATCAGGGCGGAATTCCGAGCAGTACTTC
. many TRBJ2-7 TRBV12-3/TRBV12-4 CASSLDNFRVYEQYF TGTGCCAGCAGCCTGGACAATTTCAGGGTCTACGAGCAGTACTTC
. few TRBJ1-1 TRBV20-1 CSARDPGEGNTEAFF TGCAGTGCTAGAGATCCGGGAGAGGGGAACACTGAAGCTTTCTTT
TRBD2 . TRBJ2-7 TRBV20-1 CSATGGGSNYEQYF TGCAGTGCCACGGGGGGAGGGTCTAACTACGAGCAGTACTTC
TRBD1 few TRBJ2-7 TRBV28 CASSLLGTGPGYEQYF TGTGCCAGCAGTTTATTAGGGACAGGCCCAGGCTACGAGCAGTACTTC
TRBD2 . TRBJ2-7 TRBV6-2/TRBV6-3 CASTTPLAGSYEQYF TGTGCCAGCACCACGCCGCTAGCGGGATCCTACGAGCAGTACTTC
. . TRBJ1-2 TRBV25-1 CASSGQKATNYGYTF TGTGCCAGCAGTGGCCAGAAAGCTACTAACTATGGCTACACCTTC
. few TRBJ1-4 TRBV5-4 CASSASGTQKLFF TGTGCCAGCAGCGCCTCTGGGACGCAAAAACTGTTTTTT
. many TRBJ1-1 TRBV11-2 CASSLDPGIGEAFF TGTGCCAGCAGCTTAGACCCCGGGATCGGTGAAGCTTTCTTT
TRBD1 . TRBJ2-5 TRBV12-5 CASGFAGTGPIETQYF TGTGCTAGTGGTTTCGCCGGGACAGGGCCAATAGAGACCCAGTACTTC
. few TRBJ1-1 TRBV29-1 CSVNKNTEAFF TGCAGCGTGAACAAGAACACTGAAGCTTTCTTT
TRBD1 few TRBJ1-2 TRBV7-2 CASSLGQVTNYGYTF TGTGCCAGCAGCTTGGGACAGGTTACGAACTATGGCTACACCTTC
. . TRBJ2-7 TRBV15 CATSRVRANEQYF TGTGCCACCAGCAGAGTACGGGCAAACGAGCAGTACTTC
. many TRBJ2-7 TRBV3-1 CASSNTHEQYF TGTGCCAGCAGCAACACCCACGAGCAGTACTTC
TRBD2 few TRBJ2-1 TRBV14 CASSGTSGRALYEQFF TGTGCCAGCAGTGGGACTAGCGGGAGGGCCTTGTATGAGCAGTTCTTC
. few TRBJ1-5 TRBV7-2 CASSPFGYQPQHF TGTGCCAGCAGCCCATTCGGGTACCAGCCCCAGCATTTT
. once TRBJ1-5 TRBV15 CATSSPGRTGHQPQHF TGTGCCACCAGCAGTCCCGGACGAACGGGTCATCAGCCCCAGCATTTT
TRBD1 . TRBJ2-7 TRBV28 CASRDRVWEQYF TGTGCCAGCAGGGACAGGGTATGGGAGCAGTACTTC
. . TRBJ2-7 TRBV7-9 CASSSGWYEQYF TGTGCCAGCAGCTCCGGTTGGTACGAGCAGTACTTC
TRBD2 . TRBJ2-2 TRBV5-4 CASSLASGSGTGELFF TGTGCCAGCAGCTTGGCTAGCGGGAGTGGAACCGGGGAGCTGTTTTTT
. few TRBJ1-1 TRBV20-1 CSARQGLVSEAFF TGCAGTGCTAGGCAGGGTTTAGTCTCTGAAGCTTTCTTT
. . TRBJ2-5 TRBV20-1 CSANGLFRETQYF TGCAGTGCCAACGGACTTTTTCGAGAGACCCAGTACTTC
. few TRBJ2-7 TRBV7-2 CASSSQVESSYEQYF TGTGCCAGCAGCTCTCAGGTGGAGAGCTCCTACGAGCAGTACTTC